This T cell receptor beta chain comes out of a study of graft-versus-host responses after intestinal transplantation. For the study at large: Each of the recipients got a multivisceral, liver-intestinal, or isolated intestinal transplant. Induction using anti-thymocyte globulin, followed by tacrolimus and steroids for approximately three years, was given to all recipients. Findings and limits, study-wide: GvH clones were found in recipient marrow; some appeared first in ileum or blood. Early post-transplant HvG declines were associated with peak circulating GvH clone levels.

Per germline, CDR1 MDHEN and CDR2 SYDVKM. This CDR3 region has 17 residues. J lost 3 bases, V lost 7 bases, and 11 bases had no gene match. Clones were read by immunoSEQ multiplex PCR, and TCRdb kept only the in-frame ones, dropping some. The repertoire includes tens of thousands of clones, approximately 87% of them detected once, and roughly 0.4% sits in the top ten. As regards this clone: The antigen is unknown.

The TCR originated in a human donor who was the organ donor for an intestinal transplant. The rearrangement uses TRBV28 and TRBJ2-1, with 11 bases aligning to TRBD2. The source material was unstimulated CD4+ T cells sorted from spleen or lymph node cells, sampled before transplant. The CDR3 loop is CASKRGRGTSGYNEQFF. In DNA form, the CDR3 reads TGTGCCAGCAAGAGAGGCCGTGGGACTAGCGGCTACAATGAGCAGTTCTTC.